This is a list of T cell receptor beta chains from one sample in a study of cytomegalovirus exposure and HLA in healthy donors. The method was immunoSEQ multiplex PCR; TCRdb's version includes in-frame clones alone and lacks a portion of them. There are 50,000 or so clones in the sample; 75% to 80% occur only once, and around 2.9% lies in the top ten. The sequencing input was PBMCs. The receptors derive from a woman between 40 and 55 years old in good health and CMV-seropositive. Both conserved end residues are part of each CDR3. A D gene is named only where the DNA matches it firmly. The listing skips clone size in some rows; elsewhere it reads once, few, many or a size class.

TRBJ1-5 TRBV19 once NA CASSMSLNQPQHF TGTGCCAGTAGTATGAGCCTTAATCAGCCCCAGCATTTT
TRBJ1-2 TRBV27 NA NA CASSLGQAGGYTF TGTGCCAGCAGTTTAGGGCAGGCTGGTGGCTACACCTTC
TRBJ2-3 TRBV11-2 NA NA CASSPQGLLTDTQYF TGTGCCAGCAGCCCGCAGGGGCTTCTCACAGATACGCAGTATTTT
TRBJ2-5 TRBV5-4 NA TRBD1 CASSFGQGGETQYF TGTGCCAGCAGCTTCGGACAGGGAGGAGAGACCCAGTACTTC
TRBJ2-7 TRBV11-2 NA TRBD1 CASTLGQGSYEQYF TGTGCCAGCACCCTCGGACAGGGGTCCTACGAGCAGTACTTC
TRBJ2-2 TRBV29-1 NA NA CSVGLGGPGELFF TGCAGCGTTGGATTGGGGGGACCCGGGGAGCTGTTTTTT
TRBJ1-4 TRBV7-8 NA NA CASSPDAWGGKLFF TGTGCCAGCAGCCCCGACGCCTGGGGAGGAAAACTGTTTTTT
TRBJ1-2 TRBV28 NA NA CASRYRGGYTF TGTGCCAGCAGGTATAGGGGTGGCTACACCTTC
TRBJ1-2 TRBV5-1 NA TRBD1 CASSSSTGVVGYTF TGCGCCAGCAGCTCAAGTACAGGGGTGGTCGGCTACACCTTC
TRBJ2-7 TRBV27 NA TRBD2 CASRPGLAGQYEQYF TGTGCCAGCAGGCCGGGACTAGCGGGACAGTACGAGCAGTACTTC
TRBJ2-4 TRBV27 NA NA CASSFSKNIQYF TGTGCCAGCAGTTTTAGCAAAAACATTCAGTACTTC
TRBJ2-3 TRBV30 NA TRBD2 CALGLAGYTDTQYF TGTGCCTTGGGACTAGCGGGGTACACAGATACGCAGTATTTT
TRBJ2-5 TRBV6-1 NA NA CASTRAFQETQYF TGTGCCAGCACGCGCGCGTTCCAAGAGACCCAGTACTTC
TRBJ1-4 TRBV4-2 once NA CASSQAGEKLFF TGTGCCAGCAGCCAAGCGGGTGAAAAACTGTTTTTT
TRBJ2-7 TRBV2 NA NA CASRGGPYEQYF TGTGCCAGCAGAGGGGGTCCCTACGAGCAGTACTTC
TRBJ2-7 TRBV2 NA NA CASVQDGYGTYEQYF TGTGCCAGCGTGCAGGATGGGTATGGAACCTACGAGCAGTACTTC
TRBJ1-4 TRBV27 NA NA CASRAGVRTNEKLFF TGTGCCAGCAGGGCCGGGGTTAGAACTAATGAAAAACTGTTTTTT
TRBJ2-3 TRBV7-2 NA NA CASSYQAGQQTDTQYF TGTGCCAGCAGCTACCAGGCGGGACAGCAAACAGATACGCAGTATTTT
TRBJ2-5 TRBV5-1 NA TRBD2 CASSPWTSGGAPETQYF TGCGCCAGCAGCCCGTGGACTAGCGGGGGGGCCCCGGAGACCCAGTACTTC
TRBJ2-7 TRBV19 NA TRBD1 CATSPSTGLFYEQYF TGTGCCACCTCACCCTCGACAGGGTTATTCTACGAGCAGTACTTC